This T cell receptor (beta chain) is drawn from a study of T cell repertoires in aging, cancer and after chemotherapy. TCR beta rearrangements were amplified from peripheral blood genomic DNA. Whole-study results and caveats: Immunological memory after chemotherapy cannot be judged from the repertoire data. Compared with age-matched healthy donors, untreated hematological or solid cancer patients showed higher blood TCR clonality.

Deletions cut 5 bases from V and 1 base from J, with 12 bases between. Germline V CDR1 and CDR2: MNHEY, SVGAGI. The CDR3 has 15 residues. This clonotype was found a few times. Its antigen is as yet unknown. Multiplex touch-down PCR with TRB-A/B primers amplified rearranged V-D-J TRB sequences. TCRdb redid the calling of the multiplex PCR reads with MiXCR, one entry per CDR3 protein. Of almost 2,500 distinct CDR3 sequences in the sample, more than 20% were seen once. Input material: blood. The receptor's source is a human donor with a solid tumor. This rearrangement joins TRBV6-5 to TRBJ1-3; no firm D call. CDR3 amino acids: CASSEARASGNTIYF. CDR3 sequence (DNA): TGTGCCAGCAGTGAAGCGAGGGCATCTGGAAACACCATATATTTT.